Listed here are 30 T cell receptor beta chains from one sample, sequenced in a study of T-cell memory formation after mild COVID-19. TCRdb processed the 5' RACE reads anew with MiXCR; each CDR3 protein has one entry. This table holds fewer than 30,000 distinct CDR3 sequences, 12% found once. The sequenced material came from PBMCs or a T cell subset sorted from them (not recorded which). The source of these receptors is an adult woman who had mild COVID-19 (a few samples of this study predate the infection). Cell type and time point are not known.

This clonotype showed up just once. The V gene is TRBV3-1, the J gene TRBJ1-2; no clear D gene. The CDR3 contains 15 residues. The germline gives CDR1 LGHDT, CDR2 YNNKEL (reference sequence). The V end was cut by 1 base, the J end by 4 bases, with 13 bases between. In DNA, the CDR3 is TGTGCCAGCAGCCAAGGGAGAGCTAAGCCCTATGGCTACACCTTC. Its protein is CASSQGRAKPYGYTF.

This clonotype was seen many times. The chain uses TRBV10-3 and TRBJ1-6; D is perhaps TRBD1 (5 bases). Between the trimmed V and J ends, which lost 4 bases and 0 bases, there was a span of 10 bases. Germline CDR1 is ENHRY and CDR2 is SYGVKD. The CDR3 has 16 amino acids. The CDR3 nucleotides read TGTGCCATCAGTGGAGGGGAGAGCTCCTATAATTCACCCCTCCACTTT. This gives the protein CAISGGESSYNSPLHF.

V is TRBV10-3 and J is TRBJ1-4; no reliable D call. The CDR3 is 13 amino acids. Trimming shortened V by 5 bases and J by 7 bases, and 11 bases separated the two germline ends. Germline-derived CDR1 and CDR2 are ENHRY and SYGVKD. CDR3 in amino acids: CAISPGRPEKLFF. The CDR3 DNA is TGTGCCATCAGTCCCGGGCGGCCTGAAAAACTGTTTTTT.

This clonotype was counted ten times or more. The chain combines TRBV4-1 with TRBJ2-5, with 9 bases lining up with TRBD1. V dropped 0 bases and J dropped 2; count of bases not matched to a gene: 4. The germline CDR1 and CDR2 sequences are MGHRA and YSYEKL. The CDR3 has 16 residues. Here the CDR3 reads CASSQEQTGGQETQYF. As DNA, the CDR3 is TGCGCCAGCAGCCAAGAACAGACAGGGGGTCAAGAGACCCAGTACTTC.

This clonotype was recorded at least ten times. The chain has TRBV18 and TRBJ2-7; 12 positions agree with TRBD1. This CDR3 is 14 amino acids long. Germline CDR1 is KGHSH and CDR2 is LQKENI. The V gene end was trimmed by 2 bases and the J gene end by 5 bases; junction bases not matched to a gene: 1. CDR3 coding DNA: TGTGCCAGCTCACCAGGGACAGGGGGCAACGAGCAGTACTTC. This codes for CASSPGTGGNEQYF.

The V and J genes are TRBV20-1 and TRBJ2-7; a possible D gene is TRBD1 (5 bases). Germline CDR1 DFQATT, CDR2 SNEGSKA (reference sequence). This CDR3 is built from 14 residues. V was cut by 3 bases and J by 2 bases, with 14 bases left in between. CDR3 nucleotides: TGCAGTGCTAGGGGCAGGGTAAAGACCTACGAGCAGTACTTC. Protein sequence: CSARGRVKTYEQYF.

At least ten counts were recorded for this clonotype. This rearrangement joins TRBV7-2 to TRBJ2-1; weak D call: TRBD1 (6 bases). Trimming cost V 6 bases and J 2 bases, with 14 bases left between them. This CDR3 is built from 15 residues. Germline-derived CDR1 and CDR2 are SGHTA and FQGNSA. The DNA for the CDR3 is TGTGCCAGCAGTCTAACAGGGTCAACCTACAATGAGCAGTTCTTC. Translating it yields CASSLTGSTYNEQFF.

The sample holds many counts of this clonotype. The rearrangement joins TRBV20-1 to TRBJ2-3; TRBD2 matches 9 bases. The V and J ends lost 0 bases and 2 bases, in that order; junction bases with no gene match: 12. This CDR3 is built from 18 residues. Germline V CDR1 and CDR2: DFQATT, SNEGSKA (reference sequence). CDR3 coding DNA: TGCAGTGCTAGAGACCAAGGACTAGCGAATGGAAACACAGATACGCAGTATTTT. This codes for CSARDQGLANGNTDTQYF.

V is TRBV7-9 and J is TRBJ2-3; D not certain. Germline assignment: CDR1 SEHNR and CDR2 FQNEAQ (reference sequence). The length of the CDR3 is 19 residues. The V gene lost 4 bases and the J gene lost 0 bases, with 23 bases spanning the gap. CDR3 in amino acids: CASSSNGVRGRPSTDTQYF. CDR3 in DNA: TGTGCCAGCAGCTCAAATGGAGTCAGAGGCAGGCCCAGCACAGATACGCAGTATTTT.

This clonotype was detected ten times or more. The V gene is TRBV24-1, the J gene TRBJ2-1; 9 bases fit TRBD1. V trimming: 10 bases; J trimming: 3 bases; junction bases outside the gene matches: 0. The CDR3 loop spans 12 amino acids. The V gene's germline CDR1 is KGHDR and CDR2 SFDVKD. The chain's CDR3 is CATGQGYNEQFF. CDR3 nucleotides: TGTGCCACGGGACAGGGCTACAATGAGCAGTTCTTC.

This clonotype occurred many times. The gene calls are TRBV20-1 and TRBJ1-3; a weak D match, TRBD1 (5 bases). V gave up 3 bases and J gave up 0 bases, with 9 bases separating them. This CDR3 comprises 14 residues. Germline V gives CDR1 DFQATT, CDR2 SNEGSKA (reference sequence). In DNA form, the CDR3 reads TGCAGTGCTAGGGACAAGTCCTCTGGAAACACCATATATTTT. The encoded protein is CSARDKSSGNTIYF.

This clonotype has a count of ten or more. The J gene is TRBJ1-1, the V gene TRBV5-4; D unclear. The CDR3 is 12 residues long. Trimming pared 3 bases from V and 8 bases from J, leaving 11 bases between. Germline lookup yields CDR1 SGHNT and CDR2 YYREEE (reference sequence). The CDR3 DNA sequence: TGTGCCAGCAGCTCCACGGCCGACGAAGCTTTCTTT. Translation: CASSSTADEAFF.

This clonotype came up many times. The rearrangement links TRBV7-3 to TRBJ2-1; 9 bases are shared with TRBD1. The CDR3 runs 15 residues. CDR1 and CDR2 (germline): SGHTA, FQGTGA. V lost 3 bases, J lost 5 bases, and 5 bases stayed unmatched. As DNA, the CDR3 is TGTGCCAGCAGCTTCGACAGGGGGACACACAATGAGCAGTTCTTC. This codes for CASSFDRGTHNEQFF.

Within the sample, this clonotype is medium-sized (0.01 to 0.1%). The rearrangement uses TRBV5-1 and TRBJ2-1; TRBD2 matches at 11 bases. The CDR3 extends over 15 amino acids. The V segment lost 0 bases and the J segment 10 bases; nucleotides outside the gene matches: 6. CDR1 and CDR2 (germline): SGHRS, YFSETQ. The CDR3 loop is CASSLDLAGGREQFF. CDR3 DNA sequence: TGCGCCAGCAGCTTGGATCTAGCGGGAGGTCGGGAGCAGTTCTTC.

The V and J genes are TRBV7-8 and TRBJ2-3; D ambiguous. This CDR3 is 15 amino acids long. Trimming shortened V by 5 bases and J by 0 bases, and 12 bases separated the two germline ends. Germline-derived CDR1 and CDR2 are SGHVS and FQNEAQ. The chain's CDR3 is CASSLGPYSTDTQYF. The CDR3 region has the DNA TGTGCCAGCAGCCTAGGACCCTATAGCACAGATACGCAGTATTTT.

At least ten counts were recorded for this clonotype. The genes are TRBV5-1 and TRBJ1-1, with TRBD1 as a possible D gene (5 bases). V was shortened by 0 bases and J by 0 bases, with 18 bases between the two germline ends. The CDR3 loop spans 18 amino acids. The germline V gene has CDR1 SGHRS and CDR2 YFSETQ. The CDR3 sequence is CASSLAPGGAYMNTEAFF. The CDR3 bases are TGCGCCAGCAGCTTGGCCCCTGGGGGAGCTTACATGAACACTGAAGCTTTCTTT.

This chain joins TRBV4-2 and TRBJ2-7, with 7 bases fitting TRBD2. This CDR3 spans 16 amino acids. The trim removed 0 bases at V and 2 bases at J, leaving 7 bases unmatched. Germline lookup yields CDR1 LGHNA and CDR2 YNFKEQ. The CDR3 region is CASSQDPLASPYEQYF. The DNA for the CDR3 is TGTGCCAGCAGCCAAGATCCACTAGCGAGTCCCTACGAGCAGTACTTC.

There are many counts of this clonotype. The V call is TRBV7-2, the J call TRBJ1-2, with no clear D. Germline CDR1 SGHTA, CDR2 FQGNSA. This CDR3 has 13 amino acids. V lost 3 bases, J lost 8 bases, and 13 bases lay in between. CDR3 coding DNA: TGTGCCAGCAGCTTCTCGGGTTGGGTAGGCTACACCTTC. It yields the protein CASSFSGWVGYTF.

A few counts support this clonotype. The CDR3 nucleotides are TGTGCCAGCAGTTACTCGCCTCAGTTAAATGAAAAACTGTTTTTT. Amino acid sequence: CASSYSPQLNEKLFF. The V gene is TRBV6-5, the J gene TRBJ1-4; D is ambiguous. V lost 0 bases and J lost 5, with 10 bases in between. The CDR3 consists of 15 residues. Germline CDR1 and CDR2: MNHEY and SVGAGI.

This clonotype appeared many times. This rearrangement joins TRBV24-1 to TRBJ2-1, with TRBD1 identical over 9 bases. The CDR3 loop spans 16 amino acids. After removal of 4 bases from V and 5 bases from J, the junction contained 8 bases not matched to a gene. Germline lookup yields CDR1 KGHDR and CDR2 SFDVKD. The CDR3 bases are TGTGCCACCAGTGAACAGAACAGGGGGCGCCACAATGAGCAGTTCTTC. It encodes CATSEQNRGRHNEQFF.

This clonotype occurred many times. The V gene is TRBV20-1, the J gene TRBJ2-7, with D unresolved. The V and J ends lost 4 bases and 3 bases respectively, with 7 bases between them. This CDR3 contains 11 residues. Germline V gives CDR1 DFQATT, CDR2 SNEGSKA (reference sequence). CDR3: CSANLHYEQYF. The CDR3 region has the DNA TGCAGTGCTAATTTGCACTACGAGCAGTACTTC.

Ten or more counts support this clonotype. The chain uses TRBV7-8 and TRBJ2-7; 10 bases are shared with TRBD2. The CDR3 runs to 16 residues. V lost 6 bases, J lost 3 bases, and 11 bases stayed unmatched. CDR1 and CDR2 from the germline V gene are SGHVS and FQNEAQ. The CDR3 sequence is CASSPSLAGGNYEQYF. In DNA form, the CDR3 reads TGTGCCAGCAGTCCCTCCTTAGCGGGAGGCAACTACGAGCAGTACTTC.

Many counts were recorded for this clonotype. V and J are TRBV20-1 and TRBJ2-1; possible D gene TRBD2, 6 bases. Trimming stripped 6 bases from V and 2 bases from J, with 17 bases between. This CDR3 has 15 amino acids. The germline V gene encodes CDR1 DFQATT and CDR2 SNEGSKA (reference sequence). The CDR3 sequence: CSAWRADGAYNEQFF. CDR3 coding DNA: TGCAGTGCGTGGAGGGCCGATGGGGCCTACAATGAGCAGTTCTTC.

This clonotype was counted many times. The chain joins TRBV20-1 to TRBJ2-3, with D possibly being TRBD2 (6 bases). Germline assignment: CDR1 DFQATT and CDR2 SNEGSKA (reference sequence). CDR3 length: 17 residues. V gave up 0 bases and J gave up 2 bases, with 18 bases separating them. CDR3 sequence (DNA): TGCAGTGCTAGAGATGCGACTAGGCCTCCCAACACAGATACGCAGTATTTT. Translating it yields CSARDATRPPNTDTQYF.

Many counts were recorded for this clonotype. This rearrangement joins TRBV6-5 to TRBJ1-2, with D possibly matching TRBD1 (5 bases). CDR1 and CDR2 from the germline V gene are MNHEY and SVGAGI. Trimming shortened V by 8 bases and J by 2 bases, and 15 bases separated the two germline ends. The CDR3 length is 14 residues. The CDR3: CASAGPGENYGYTF. The CDR3 nucleotides read TGTGCCAGCGCGGGACCCGGAGAAAACTATGGCTACACCTTC.

This clonotype has a count of ten or more. V is TRBV18 and J is TRBJ1-1; D unclear. The CDR3 runs to 14 residues. Per the germline V gene, CDR1 is KGHSH and CDR2 is LQKENI. Trimming removed 4 bases at V and 0 bases at J, with 9 bases between. The CDR3 here is CASSLDGMNTEAFF. For the CDR3, the DNA is TGTGCCAGCTCACTTGACGGAATGAACACTGAAGCTTTCTTT.

This clonotype was observed at least ten times. The J gene is TRBJ1-4, the V gene TRBV7-9; D gene unclear. Germline V CDR1 and CDR2: SEHNR, FQNEAQ (reference sequence). Trimming cost V 2 bases and J 8 bases, with 12 bases left between them. CDR3 length: 14 amino acids. This CDR3 is CASSLTPRGEKLFF. The CDR3 bases are TGTGCCAGCAGCTTAACACCACGAGGGGAAAAACTGTTTTTT.

There are many counts of this clonotype. The J gene is TRBJ2-2, the V gene TRBV29-1, with D possibly TRBD2 on 5 matching bases. There are 15 residues in the CDR3. Germline CDR1 reads SQVTM; CDR2 reads ANQGSEA. Trimming left V 7 bases short and J 2 bases short, with 17 bases between. The CDR3 loop reads CSGLGIEVNTGELFF. The DNA for the CDR3 is TGCAGCGGCCTCGGGATAGAAGTCAACACCGGGGAGCTGTTTTTT.

At least ten counts were recorded for this clonotype. For the CDR3, the DNA is TGTGCCAGCACCAGGACAGGGGGCAGTCTAATCACCGGGGAGCTGTTTTTT. This sequence encodes CASTRTGGSLITGELFF. The rearrangement joins TRBV27 to TRBJ2-2; 11 positions agree with TRBD1. The CDR3 has 17 amino acids. In germline, CDR1 is MNHEY, CDR2 SMNVEV (reference sequence). The V segment lost 7 bases and the J segment 4 bases; nucleotides outside the gene matches: 11.

CDR3 sequence (DNA): TGTGCTAGTGGTCTCAGTTTGATGGTACTCCCGCCGGGAGATGAGCAGTTCTTC. Amino acids: CASGLSLMVLPPGDEQFF. This rearrangement joins TRBV12-5 to TRBJ2-1, with D possibly being TRBD2 (6 bases). The CDR3 extends over 18 amino acids. Trimming took off 5 bases at V and 8 bases at J, with 28 bases between the two ends. Per the germline V gene, CDR1 is LGHNT and CDR2 is FRNRAP.